This is a list of T cell receptor beta chains from one sample in a study of beta chain features in type 1 diabetes. Only in-frame clones appear in the TCRdb table, and some are missing; sequencing was by immunoSEQ multiplex PCR. The data hold roughly 160,000 clones, with 7% to 9% observed a single time. The material sequenced was central memory CD4+ T cells from blood. These receptors were collected from a young man with type 1 diabetes. Both conserved end residues are part of each CDR3. A D gene is named only where the DNA matches it firmly. Clone size is stated in some rows and not others, as once, few, many or a class when expanded.

>NA|TRBV19|TRBJ2-1|TRBD1
CATKKGRGQGKNNEQFF
TGTGCCACCAAGAAGGGAAGGGGACAGGGGAAAAACAATGAGCAGTTCTTC
>NA|TRBV18|TRBJ2-1|TRBD2
CASSPPNVAGGPYNEQFF
TGTGCCAGCTCACCACCAAACGTAGCGGGGGGGCCCTACAATGAGCAGTTCTTC
>few|TRBV19|TRBJ1-1|NA
CASRSGRNTEAFF
TGTGCCAGTAGGTCTGGCAGGAACACTGAAGCTTTCTTT
>few|TRBV5-1|TRBJ2-3|NA
CASSLERAWYF
TGCGCCAGCAGCTTGGAACGAGCCTGGTATTTT
>few|TRBV20-1|TRBJ2-7|TRBD2
CSAGTSGSFFF
TGCAGTGCTGGGACTAGCGGGAGTTTTTTCTTC
>few|TRBV9|TRBJ2-2|NA
CASSSRAETGELFF
TGTGCCAGCAGCTCCCGAGCGGAAACCGGGGAGCTGTTTTTT
>few|TRBV28|TRBJ1-1|NA
CASSLGGDRTEAFF
TGTGCCAGCAGTTTGGGCGGGGATCGCACTGAAGCTTTCTTT
>few|TRBV5-1|TRBJ2-3|TRBD1
CASRPGQGTDTQYF
TGCGCCAGCAGGCCGGGACAGGGGACAGATACGCAGTATTTT
>NA|TRBV4-3|TRBJ2-7|TRBD2
CASSQALSSGGRSYEQYF
TGCGCCAGCAGCCAAGCTCTTTCTAGCGGGGGACGCTCTTACGAGCAGTACTTC
>NA|TRBV13|TRBJ1-2|NA
CASSPGHGQSNYGYTF
TGTGCCAGCAGCCCGGGCCACGGACAGTCTAACTATGGCTACACCTTC
>NA|TRBV30|TRBJ2-7|TRBD2
CAWSERGYEQYF
TGTGCCTGGTCCGAGCGGGGGTACGAGCAGTACTTC
>NA|TRBV5-1|TRBJ1-2|NA
CASSPQGIGYTF
TGCGCCAGCAGTCCGCAGGGAATCGGCTACACCTTC
>few|TRBV6-1|TRBJ1-5|NA
CAISELGAGGNQPQHF
TGTGCCATCAGTGAGTTGGGGGCAGGGGGCAATCAGCCCCAGCATTTT
>many|TRBV5-4|TRBJ2-7|NA
CASSVGLPYEQYF
TGTGCCAGCAGCGTGGGACTGCCCTACGAGCAGTACTTC
>NA|TRBV6-6|TRBJ2-6|NA
CASSRTVANVLTF
TGTGCCAGCAGTCGGACAGTAGCCAACGTCCTGACTTTC
>few|TRBV19|TRBJ2-3|NA
CASSPDHGGNTQYF
TGTGCCAGCAGCCCGGACCACGGGGGAAATACGCAGTATTTT
>few|TRBV9|TRBJ1-1|NA
CASSVDGEFSTEAFF
TGTGCCAGCAGCGTAGATGGGGAGTTCAGCACTGAAGCTTTCTTT
>few|TRBV5-4|TRBJ2-5|TRBD2
CASSLAGGQETQYF
TGTGCCAGCAGCTTGGCGGGGGGTCAAGAGACCCAGTACTTC
>few|TRBV5-1|TRBJ1-1|TRBD1
CASSLSGTGANTEAFF
TGCGCCAGCAGCTTGTCCGGGACAGGGGCGAACACTGAAGCTTTCTTT
>few|TRBV19|TRBJ2-5|TRBD1
CASSIGQGSQETQYF
TGTGCCAGCAGCATCGGACAGGGTTCGCAAGAGACCCAGTACTTC
>many|TRBV27|TRBJ2-7|TRBD1
CASRISTGAGLNEQYF
TGTGCCAGCAGAATATCAACAGGGGCGGGTTTGAACGAGCAGTACTTC
>few|TRBV29-1|TRBJ1-4|TRBD1
CSVKTGSNEKLFF
TGCAGCGTGAAGACAGGGTCTAATGAAAAACTGTTTTTT
>few|TRBV14|TRBJ2-1|NA
CASSPFGGKGDEQFF
TGTGCCAGCAGCCCTTTTGGGGGGAAGGGCGATGAGCAGTTCTTC
>NA|TRBV7-8|TRBJ2-2|TRBD2
CASSPRTSGNTGELFF
TGTGCCAGCAGCCCCCGGACTAGCGGGAACACCGGGGAGCTGTTTTTT
>many|TRBV4-3|TRBJ2-2|NA
CASSQEGSNTGELFF
TGCGCCAGCAGCCAAGAGGGCAGCAACACCGGGGAGCTGTTTTTT
>few|TRBV11-2|TRBJ2-5|NA
CASSQDAGVTETQYF
TGTGCCAGCAGCCAAGACGCAGGGGTTACGGAGACCCAGTACTTC
>few|TRBV28|TRBJ1-2|TRBD1
CASSLRDRVAGYTF
TGTGCCAGCAGTTTAAGAGACAGGGTGGCTGGCTACACCTTC
>NA|TRBV5-1|TRBJ1-1|NA
CASSVQVGNTEAFF
TGCGCCAGCAGTGTTCAGGTGGGGAACACTGAAGCTTTCTTT
>few|TRBV28|TRBJ2-1|TRBD1
CASRGGAFYNEQFF
TGTGCCAGCAGAGGGGGCGCGTTCTACAATGAGCAGTTCTTC
>few|TRBV4-2|TRBJ2-5|TRBD2
CASSQEKRGNQETQYF
TGTGCCAGCAGCCAAGAAAAGCGGGGGAACCAAGAGACCCAGTACTTC
>NA|TRBV7-8|TRBJ2-5|TRBD2
CASSLRLLAGGEETQYF
TGTGCCAGCAGCTTACGGCTACTAGCGGGAGGGGAGGAGACCCAGTACTTC
>NA|TRBV9|TRBJ1-4|TRBD1
CASTQTGQPNEKLFF
TGTGCCAGCACCCAAACGGGACAGCCCAATGAAAAACTGTTTTTT
>few|TRBV28|TRBJ2-7|NA
CASSFSEPYEQYF
TGTGCCAGCAGCTTCAGTGAACCCTACGAGCAGTACTTC
>few|TRBV5-1|TRBJ2-5|NA
CASSPNPAGQETQYF
TGCGCCAGCAGCCCGAACCCCGCGGGCCAAGAGACCCAGTACTTC
>few|TRBV10-3|TRBJ2-1|TRBD2
CAAGRGLEAYNEQFF
TGTGCCGCCGGTAGGGGACTAGAGGCCTACAATGAGCAGTTCTTC
>NA|TRBV11-1|TRBJ2-4|TRBD1
CASSLGDRENIQYF
TGTGCCAGCAGCTTAGGGGACAGGGAAAACATTCAGTACTTC
>few|TRBV6-6|TRBJ2-4|NA
CASSYAGLAKNIQYF
TGTGCCAGCAGTTACGCGGGGTTAGCCAAAAACATTCAGTACTTC
>few|TRBV10-3|TRBJ2-3|NA
CAIRDRTATDTQYF
TGTGCCATCAGGGATCGGACAGCCACAGATACGCAGTATTTT
>many|TRBV5-4|TRBJ2-2|NA
CASSWGPATSGELFF
TGTGCCAGCAGCTGGGGGCCCGCGACGTCCGGGGAGCTGTTTTTT
>few|TRBV4-1|TRBJ2-7|NA
CASSQGQQAAYEQYF
TGCGCCAGCAGCCAAGGGCAACAGGCCGCCTACGAGCAGTACTTC
>few|TRBV18|TRBJ1-4|NA
CASSGWEDEKLFF
TGTGCCAGCTCAGGTTGGGAGGACGAAAAACTGTTTTTT
>few|TRBV9|TRBJ2-2|NA
CASSGQGSLMAGELFF
TGTGCCAGCAGCGGCCAGGGGTCCCTCATGGCCGGGGAGCTGTTTTTT
>NA|TRBV7-2|TRBJ2-3|TRBD1
CASSQGQGAGGTDTQYF
TGTGCCAGCAGCCAAGGTCAGGGGGCAGGGGGCACAGATACGCAGTATTTT
>few|TRBV7-2|TRBJ2-7|NA
CASSSERGYEQYF
TGTGCCAGCAGCTCAGAAAGGGGATACGAGCAGTACTTC
>NA|TRBV4-1|TRBJ2-4|TRBD1
CASSRMGTELIPGLGIQYF
TGCGCCAGCAGCCGGATGGGGACAGAACTCATCCCAGGCTTAGGCATTCAGTACTTC
>NA|TRBV6-5|TRBJ1-2|TRBD1
CASSDKDRPSHF
TGTGCCAGCAGTGACAAGGACAGGCCGTCGCACTTC
>few|TRBV18|TRBJ1-2|NA
CASSPSVYGYTF
TGTGCCAGCTCACCATCGGTCTATGGCTACACCTTC
>few|TRBV5-1|TRBJ2-1|NA
CASSLGQYNEQFF
TGCGCCAGCAGCTTGGGACAGTACAATGAGCAGTTCTTC
>NA|TRBV7-2|TRBJ2-5|TRBD2
CASSLAGGYQETQYF
TGTGCCAGCAGCTTAGCGGGGGGGTACCAAGAGACCCAGTACTTC
>few|TRBV2|TRBJ2-5|NA
CASSVQGGETQYF
TGTGCCAGCAGCGTACAGGGAGGGGAGACCCAGTACTTC
>NA|TRBV4-3|TRBJ2-7|NA
CASSQDLQGPREQYF
TGCGCCAGCAGCCAAGATCTCCAGGGGCCGCGCGAGCAGTACTTC
>NA|TRBV2|TRBJ2-5|TRBD1
CASSELGRDRANQETQYF
TGTGCCAGCAGTGAACTGGGGCGGGACAGGGCGAACCAAGAGACCCAGTACTTC
>NA|TRBV30|TRBJ2-5|TRBD1
CSGAGTVQETQYF
TGTTCCGGGGCAGGGACAGTCCAAGAGACCCAGTACTTC